This record covers a single T cell receptor (beta chain). Its binding antigen is unknown. One base away there is no much larger clone; base qualities are not given. According to the germline V gene, CDR1 reads MNHEY and CDR2 reads SVGEGT. V is trimmed back by 1 base and J by 2 bases, and the junction contains 3 bases that no gene match accounts for. There are 15 amino acids in the CDR3, from cysteine to phenylalanine inclusive. The sequence is cut down to CDR3 DNA, 45 bases in frame from base 1. The data stem from a study of T cell repertoires in cytomegalovirus infection (dated by TCRdb to about 2019). Regarding the study in general: Recently identified HLA-C-restricted CMV epitopes, whose presentation resists viral immunomodulation, were targeted by peptide stimulations together with well-studied HLA-B-restricted epitopes. Because public TCR beta signatures pointed to carriage of CMV infection together with the matching HLA type, the HLA type of each donor mattered for the analysis. The paper's findings and limits, for the study overall: The ex vivo response was dominated by HLA-C-restricted CMV-specific TCR beta clonotypes, and the single most frequent clonotype in two of eight donors was supplied by these HLA-C-restricted clonotypes. Carriers of CMV infection plus the relevant HLA type were discriminated by the cumulative frequency of public TCR beta family members in the study cohort and in an independent 352-donor cohort.

Sequencer: Illumina HiSeq 1500. TCRdb reworked the public reads: Q25 trimming with fastp, MiXCR clone assembly, productive beta chains retained. Merged by CDR3 protein, the rows form single entries marked with the most common genes and DNA. This sample has about 52,000 distinct CDR3 sequences in its table, and more than 15% of those were observed once. The ten largest make up roughly two thirds of the sample. Interpreted using the paper, the treatment or condition label stands for: in vitro stimulation with specific CMV peptide epitopes to enrich CMV-specific T cells. This TCR derives from a human donor in good health (CMV status not recorded). Some clones in this sample may be carry-over from other donors' samples. Sequencing was performed on CD8+ T cells from cultured PBMCs, taken from culture after CMV antigen stimulation. The V gene is TRBV6-2 or TRBV6-3 and the J gene is TRBJ2-5, with 8 central nucleotides matching TRBD2. At the DNA level, the sequence is TGTGCCAGCAGTTACTGGCGGGGGGCTCAAGAGACCCAGTACTTC. This codes for CASSYWRGAQETQYF.